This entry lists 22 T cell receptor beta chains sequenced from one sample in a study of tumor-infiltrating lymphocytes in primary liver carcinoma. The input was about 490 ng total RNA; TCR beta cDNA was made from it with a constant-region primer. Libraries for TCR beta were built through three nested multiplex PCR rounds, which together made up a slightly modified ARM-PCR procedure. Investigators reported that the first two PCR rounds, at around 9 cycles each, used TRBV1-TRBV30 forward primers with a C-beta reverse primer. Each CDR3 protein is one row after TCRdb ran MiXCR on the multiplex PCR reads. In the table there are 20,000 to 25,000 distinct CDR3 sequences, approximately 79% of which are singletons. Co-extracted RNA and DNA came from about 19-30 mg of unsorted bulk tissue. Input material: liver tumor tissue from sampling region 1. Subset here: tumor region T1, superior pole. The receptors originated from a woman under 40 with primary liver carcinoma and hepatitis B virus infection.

The CDR3 DNA is TGTGCCAGCAATTTGAGCCGGACCCCCTACGAGCAGTACTTC. This codes for CASNLSRTPYEQYF. The V gene is TRBV28, the J gene TRBJ2-7; D remains unclear. Germline CDR1 and CDR2: MDHEN and SYDVKM. This CDR3 region has 14 residues. The V and J ends lost 7 bases and 2 bases respectively, with 15 bases between them.

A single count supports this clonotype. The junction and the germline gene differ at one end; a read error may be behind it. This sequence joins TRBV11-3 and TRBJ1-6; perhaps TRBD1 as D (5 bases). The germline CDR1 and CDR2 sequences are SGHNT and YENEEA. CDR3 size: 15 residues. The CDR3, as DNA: TGTGCAAGCAGCTTTAAGTGGGGCTATAATTCACCCTTCCACTTT. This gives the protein CASSFKWGYNSPFHF.

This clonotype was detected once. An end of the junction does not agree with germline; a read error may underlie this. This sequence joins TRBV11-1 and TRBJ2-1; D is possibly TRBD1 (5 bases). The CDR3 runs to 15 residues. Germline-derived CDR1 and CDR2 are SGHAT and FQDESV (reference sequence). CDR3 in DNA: TGTGCCAGCAGCTGGAAACAGGCCTCCTACAATGAGCAGTTTTTC. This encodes CASSWKQASYNEQFF.

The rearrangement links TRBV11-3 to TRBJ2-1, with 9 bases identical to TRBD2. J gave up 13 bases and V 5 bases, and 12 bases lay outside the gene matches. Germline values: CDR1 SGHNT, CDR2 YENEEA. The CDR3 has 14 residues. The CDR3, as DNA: TGTGCCAGCAGCCGACTAGCGGAGGGGTACGAACAGTTCTTC. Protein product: CASSRLAEGYEQFF.

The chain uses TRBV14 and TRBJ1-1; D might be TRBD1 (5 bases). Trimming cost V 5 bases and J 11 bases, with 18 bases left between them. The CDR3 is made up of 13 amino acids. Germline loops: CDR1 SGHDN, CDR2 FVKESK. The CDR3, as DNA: TGTGCCAGCAGCACCGGGACGTTATCAAGGGCTTTCTTT. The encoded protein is CASSTGTLSRAFF.

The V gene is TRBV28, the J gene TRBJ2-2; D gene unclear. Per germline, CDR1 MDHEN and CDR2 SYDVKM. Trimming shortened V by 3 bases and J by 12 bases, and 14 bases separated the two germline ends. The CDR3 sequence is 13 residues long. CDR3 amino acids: CASSLSRSRKLFF. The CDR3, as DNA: TGTGCCAGCAGTTTGAGCAGGAGCCGGAAGCTGTTTTTT.

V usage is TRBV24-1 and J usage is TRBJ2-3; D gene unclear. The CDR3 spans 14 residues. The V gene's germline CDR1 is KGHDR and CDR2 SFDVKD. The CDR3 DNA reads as TGTACCGCCAGTGATGCTATCTGGACGGTGACGCAGTATTTT. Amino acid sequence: CTASDAIWTVTQYF.

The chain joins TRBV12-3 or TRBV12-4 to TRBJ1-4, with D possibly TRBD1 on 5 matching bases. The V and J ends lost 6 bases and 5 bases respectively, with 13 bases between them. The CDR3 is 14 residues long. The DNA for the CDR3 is TGTGCCAGCAGCTTTTGGGCAGGGAATGAAAAACTGTTTTTT. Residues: CASSFWAGNEKLFF.

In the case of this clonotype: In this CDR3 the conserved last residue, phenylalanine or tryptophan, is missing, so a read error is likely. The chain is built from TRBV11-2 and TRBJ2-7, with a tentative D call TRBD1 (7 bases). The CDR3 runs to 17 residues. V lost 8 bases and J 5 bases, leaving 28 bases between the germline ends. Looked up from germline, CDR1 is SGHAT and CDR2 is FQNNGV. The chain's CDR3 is CASGITGGGSWTNEQYS. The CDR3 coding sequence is TGTGCCAGCGGTATCACAGGAGGGGGCTCTTGGACCAACGAGCAGTACTCC.

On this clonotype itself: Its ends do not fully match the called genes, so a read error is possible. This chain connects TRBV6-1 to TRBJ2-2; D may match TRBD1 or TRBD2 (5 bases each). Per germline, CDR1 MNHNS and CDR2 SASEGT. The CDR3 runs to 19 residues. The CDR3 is CASNETLPWGAANTGELFF. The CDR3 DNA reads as TGTGCCAGCAATGAAACCCTTCCCTGGGGCGCCGCGAACACCGGGGAGCTGTTCTTT.

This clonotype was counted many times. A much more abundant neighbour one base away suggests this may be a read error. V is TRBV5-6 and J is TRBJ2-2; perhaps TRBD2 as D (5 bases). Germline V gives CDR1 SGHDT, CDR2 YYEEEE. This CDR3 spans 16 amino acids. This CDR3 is CASSTPQADYTGELVF. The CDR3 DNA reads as TGTGCCAGCAGCACCCCCCAGGCAGATTACACCGGGGAGCTGGTTTTT.

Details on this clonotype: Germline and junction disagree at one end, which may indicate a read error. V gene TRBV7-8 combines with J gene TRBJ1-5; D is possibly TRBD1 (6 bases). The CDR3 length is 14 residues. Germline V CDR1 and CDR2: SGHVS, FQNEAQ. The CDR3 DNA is TGTGTCAGCAACCCCTTCCTTGGGGGCCAGCCCCAGCATTTT. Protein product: CVSNPFLGGQPQHF.

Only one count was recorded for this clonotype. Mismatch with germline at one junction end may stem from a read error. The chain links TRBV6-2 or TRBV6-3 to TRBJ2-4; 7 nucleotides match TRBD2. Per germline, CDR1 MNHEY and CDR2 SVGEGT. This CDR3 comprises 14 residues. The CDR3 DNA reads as TGTGCCAGCAGCCTCCCCCCAGCGGGATCGAGTCAGTATTTC. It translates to CASSLPPAGSSQYF.

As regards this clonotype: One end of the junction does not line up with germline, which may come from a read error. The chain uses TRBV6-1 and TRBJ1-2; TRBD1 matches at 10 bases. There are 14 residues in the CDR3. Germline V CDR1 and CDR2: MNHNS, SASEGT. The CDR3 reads CASSEARDRGSYTF. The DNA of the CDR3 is TGTGCAAGCAGTGAAGCTAGGGACAGGGGAAGCTACACCTTC.

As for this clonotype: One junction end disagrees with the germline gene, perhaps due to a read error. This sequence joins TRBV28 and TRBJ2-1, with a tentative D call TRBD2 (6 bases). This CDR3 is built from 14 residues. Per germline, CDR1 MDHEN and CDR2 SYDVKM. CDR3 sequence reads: CATREVSSYNEQLF. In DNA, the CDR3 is TGTGCCACCAGGGAGGTGAGCTCCTACAATGAGCAGCTCTTC.

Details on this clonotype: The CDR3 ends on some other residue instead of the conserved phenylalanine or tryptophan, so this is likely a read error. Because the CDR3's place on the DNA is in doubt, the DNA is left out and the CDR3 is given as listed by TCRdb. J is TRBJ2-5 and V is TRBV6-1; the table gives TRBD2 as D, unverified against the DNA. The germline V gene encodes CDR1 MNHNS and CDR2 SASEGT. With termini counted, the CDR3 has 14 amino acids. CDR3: CGSSKLADQETQHV.

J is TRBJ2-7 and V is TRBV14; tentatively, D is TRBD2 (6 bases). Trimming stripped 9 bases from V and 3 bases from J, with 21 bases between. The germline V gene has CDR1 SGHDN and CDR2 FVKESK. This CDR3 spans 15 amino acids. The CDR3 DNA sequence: TGTGCCAGTGGCAAGGTGGCGGGGACTGACTACGAGCAGTACTTC. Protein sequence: CASGKVAGTDYEQYF.

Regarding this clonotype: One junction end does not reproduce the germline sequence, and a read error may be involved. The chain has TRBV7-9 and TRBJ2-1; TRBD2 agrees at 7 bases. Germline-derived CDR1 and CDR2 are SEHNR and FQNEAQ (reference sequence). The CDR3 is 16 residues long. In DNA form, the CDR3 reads TGTGCCAGCAGCTTAGGGACTAGTGGAGCTAGGAATGGGCAGTTCTTC. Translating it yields CASSLGTSGARNGQFF.

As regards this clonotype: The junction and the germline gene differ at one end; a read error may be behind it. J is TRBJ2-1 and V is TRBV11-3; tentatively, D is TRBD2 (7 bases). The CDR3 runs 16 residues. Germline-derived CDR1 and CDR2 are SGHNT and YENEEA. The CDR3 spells CVSSSAGHGFFDEQFF. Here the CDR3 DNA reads TGTGTCAGCAGTTCAGCGGGACACGGCTTCTTTGATGAGCAGTTCTTC. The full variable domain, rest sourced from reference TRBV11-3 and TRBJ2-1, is EAGVVQSPRYKIIEKKQPVAFWCNPISGHNTLYWYLQNLGQGPELLIRYENEEAVDDSQLPKDRFSAERLKGVDSTLKIQPAELGDSAVYLCVSSSAGHGFFDEQFFGPGTRLTVL.

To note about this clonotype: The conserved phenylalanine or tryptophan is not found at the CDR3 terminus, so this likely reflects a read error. CDR3 amino acids: CSVVSWTEESQYS. As DNA, the CDR3 is TGCAGCGTCGTCAGTTGGACAGAGGAGTCCCAGTACTCC. The J gene is TRBJ2-5, the V gene TRBV29-1, with TRBD1 as a possible D gene (6 bases). Germline V gene lookup returns CDR1 SQVTM and CDR2 ANQGSEA. With 6 bases removed from V and 9 bases from J, the gap between germline ends came to 20 bases. This CDR3 is 13 amino acids long.

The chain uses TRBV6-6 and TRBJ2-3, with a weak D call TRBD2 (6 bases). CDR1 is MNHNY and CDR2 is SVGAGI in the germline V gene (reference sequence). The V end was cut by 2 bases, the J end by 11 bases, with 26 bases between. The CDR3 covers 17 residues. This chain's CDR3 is CASSYTLDQGGQVGQYF. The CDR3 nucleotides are TGTGCCAGCAGTTACACCTTAGACCAGGGAGGCCAGGTAGGGCAGTATTTT.

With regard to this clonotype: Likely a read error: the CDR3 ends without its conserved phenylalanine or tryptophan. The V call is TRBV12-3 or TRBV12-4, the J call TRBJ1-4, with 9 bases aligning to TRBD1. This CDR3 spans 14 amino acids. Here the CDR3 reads CASSFGTGNEKLFL. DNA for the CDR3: TGTGCCAGCAGTTTTGGGACAGGGAATGAGAAACTGTTTCTT.